One sample yielded the 20 T cell receptor beta chains listed below, sequenced in a study of early T cells in non-severe SARS-CoV-2 infection. TCRdb re-derived calls from the 5' RACE reads in MiXCR, one entry per CDR3 protein. The table records tens of thousands of distinct CDR3 sequences, roughly 15% of them present only once. The sequences come from whole blood, collected at baseline. The receptors derive from an adult who was a healthcare worker with PCR-confirmed SARS-CoV-2 infection or an uninfected control (not recorded which).

The rearrangement links TRBV7-9 to TRBJ2-7; 8 positions match TRBD1. CDR3 length: 15 amino acids. Germline V lookup: CDR1 SEHNR, CDR2 FQNEAQ (reference sequence). Germline trimming cut 7 bases from V and 5 bases from J; bases unmatched to any gene: 13. CDR3 amino acids: CASILQGAISDEQYF. CDR3 in DNA: TGTGCCAGCATACTCCAGGGGGCGATTAGCGACGAGCAGTACTTC.

This clonotype was seen a few times. This sequence joins TRBV30 and TRBJ1-4; the D gene is possibly TRBD1 (5 bases). With 8 bases removed from V and 7 bases from J, the gap between germline ends came to 20 bases. CDR3 length: 14 amino acids. Germline V gives CDR1 GTSNPN, CDR2 SVGIG (reference sequence). The CDR3, as DNA: TGTGCCGGAAGCACCCAAGGTGGGGGTGAAAAACTGTTTTTT. This sequence encodes CAGSTQGGGEKLFF.

The chain combines TRBV7-3 with TRBJ2-5, with no clear D. Trimming left V 5 bases short and J 5 bases short, with 12 bases between. The CDR3 covers 13 residues. Per germline, CDR1 SGHTA and CDR2 FQGTGA. CDR3 coding DNA: TGTGCCAGCAGCACAGAGATGTTCGAGACCCAGTACTTC. It encodes CASSTEMFETQYF.

The V gene is TRBV3-1, the J gene TRBJ2-7; no definite D call. The V end was cut by 2 bases, the J end by 4 bases, with 6 bases between. The CDR3 is made up of 12 amino acids. Germline assignment: CDR1 LGHDT and CDR2 YNNKEL (reference sequence). DNA for the CDR3: TGTGCCAGCAGCCAAATCTCTTACGAGCAGTACTTC. Amino acid sequence: CASSQISYEQYF.

The sample holds many counts of this clonotype. This sequence joins TRBV18 and TRBJ2-7, with a possible D match to TRBD1 (6 bases). Germline CDR1 and CDR2: KGHSH and LQKENI. V lost 0 bases and J lost 4, with 16 bases in between. The CDR3 is made up of 16 amino acids. CDR3 residues: CASSPPRTEEKYEQYF. As DNA, the CDR3 is TGTGCCAGCTCACCACCTAGGACAGAAGAAAAGTACGAGCAGTACTTC. Filled out from reference TRBV18 and TRBJ2-7, the complete variable domain reads NAGVMQNPRHLVRRRGQEARLRCSPMKGHSHVYWYRQLPEEGLKFMVYLQKENIIDESGMPKERFSAEFPKEGPSILRIQQVVRGDSAAYFCASSPPRTEEKYEQYFGPGTRLTVT.

This clonotype came up many times. The J gene is TRBJ2-2, the V gene TRBV19; D is unclear. The CDR3 has 12 amino acids. Germline assignment: CDR1 LNHDA and CDR2 SQIVND (reference sequence). V dropped 4 bases and J dropped 6 bases, with 6 bases sitting between them. The CDR3 DNA is TGTGCCAGTAGTACCCCCCCCGGGGAGCTGTTTTTT. Residues: CASSTPPGELFF.

The sample holds a few counts of this clonotype. This chain connects TRBV3-1 to TRBJ1-2, with D possibly being TRBD1 (5 bases). The CDR3 extends over 16 amino acids. V gave up 0 bases and J gave up 6 bases, with 17 bases separating them. Germline V gene sequence: CDR1 LGHDT, CDR2 YNNKEL (reference sequence). The CDR3 sequence: CASSQDPGGRGHGYTF. CDR3 nucleotides: TGTGCCAGCAGCCAAGATCCCGGAGGGAGGGGCCATGGCTACACCTTC.

This clonotype appeared a few times. The chain has TRBV6-5 and TRBJ2-7; 8 nucleotides match TRBD1. This CDR3 is built from 14 residues. Germline V gene lookup returns CDR1 MNHEY and CDR2 SVGAGI. Germline trimming cut 0 bases from V and 3 bases from J; bases unmatched to any gene: 1. This CDR3 is CASSYSGQDYEQYF. CDR3 DNA sequence: TGTGCCAGCAGTTACTCGGGACAGGACTACGAGCAGTACTTC.

The chain recombines TRBV24-1 with TRBJ2-2, with TRBD1 identical over 7 bases. The CDR3 runs to 16 residues. Trimming cost V 3 bases and J 2 bases; bases outside gene matches: 5. In germline, CDR1 is KGHDR, CDR2 SFDVKD. The DNA of the CDR3 is TGTGCCACCAGTGATCCTCGACAGGGAAACACCGGGGAGCTGTTTTTT. It specifies CATSDPRQGNTGELFF.

This clonotype was found many times. The chain employs TRBV6-6 and TRBJ2-3, with 7 positions matching TRBD1. V gave up 6 bases and J gave up 4 bases; unmatched junction bases: 7. The CDR3 has 14 amino acids. Per the germline V gene, CDR1 is MNHNY and CDR2 is SVGAGI (reference sequence). The CDR3 DNA is TGTGCCAGCAGCAGACAGGGCGCCCCAGATACGCAGTATTTT. Its protein is CASSRQGAPDTQYF.

This clonotype was seen a few times. The chain employs TRBV29-1 and TRBJ1-5; no clear D gene. Between the trimmed V and J ends, which lost 4 bases and 0 bases, there was a span of 7 bases. The CDR3 is 13 amino acids. Germline V gives CDR1 SQVTM, CDR2 ANQGSEA. CDR3 sequence (DNA): TGCAGCGTTGCCGGGGATAGCAATCAGCCCCAGCATTTT. The encoded protein is CSVAGDSNQPQHF.

This clonotype came up many times. The chain joins TRBV2 to TRBJ1-5, with a tentative D call TRBD1 (6 bases). The CDR3 totals 14 residues. Germline V gene data show CDR1 as SNHLY and CDR2 as FYNNEI. V was clipped by 7 bases and J by 2 bases, with 12 bases between them. CDR3 amino acids: CASMGAAGNQPQHF. CDR3 coding DNA: TGTGCCAGCATGGGGGCTGCGGGCAATCAGCCCCAGCATTTT.

The chain uses TRBV7-9 and TRBJ1-1, with TRBD1 matching over 9 bases. Germline V gene data show CDR1 as SEHNR and CDR2 as FQNEAQ (reference sequence). The CDR3 is 14 amino acids. The V and J ends lost 3 bases and 4 bases, in that order; junction bases with no gene match: 3. The CDR3 nucleotides are TGTGCCAGCAGCTTGACGGACAGGGGCACTGAAGCTTTCTTT. It codes for CASSLTDRGTEAFF.

This clonotype was seen many times. The CDR3 loop is CATAGDTDTQYF. The DNA of the CDR3 is TGTGCCACGGCAGGTGACACAGATACGCAGTATTTT. This chain connects TRBV24-1 to TRBJ2-3; D gene uncertain. CDR3 length: 12 residues. Germline CDR1 is KGHDR and CDR2 is SFDVKD. Trimming took 10 bases from V and 2 from J, leaving 9 bases between them.

This clonotype showed up just a few times. The chain couples TRBV6-1 to TRBJ1-1, with 8 nucleotides matching TRBD1. With 5 bases clipped from V and 4 bases from J, the junction kept 6 bases outside the gene matches. The CDR3 length is 14 residues. The germline gives CDR1 MNHNS, CDR2 SASEGT. Written as DNA, the CDR3 is TGTGCCAGCAGTTCCAGGACAGGGAGCACTGAAGCTTTCTTT. It is translated as CASSSRTGSTEAFF.

This clonotype was observed at least ten times. The chain links TRBV18 to TRBJ1-2; D is unclear. The CDR3 covers 12 residues. V lost 2 bases and J lost 6, with 7 bases in between. CDR1 KGHSH and CDR2 LQKENI come from the germline V gene. The CDR3 reads CASSPSRDGYTF. DNA for the CDR3: TGTGCCAGCTCACCATCGAGGGATGGCTACACCTTC.

This clonotype was seen a handful of times. This chain connects TRBV12-3 or TRBV12-4 to TRBJ1-2; 7 bases match TRBD1. J gave up 2 bases and V 8 bases, and 5 bases lay outside the gene matches. The CDR3 runs to 13 residues. The CDR3 is CASQGGTNYGYTF. The CDR3 bases are TGTGCCAGCCAGGGGGGCACCAACTATGGCTACACCTTC.

The DNA of the CDR3 is TGTGCCAGCAGTTCCAGCGGGAGGGCCACCGGGGAGCTGTTTTTT. It codes for CASSSSGRATGELFF. This chain joins TRBV2 and TRBJ2-2; 10 bases line up with TRBD2. Trimming took 5 bases from V and 4 from J; bases not matched to a gene: 4. Germline lookup yields CDR1 SNHLY and CDR2 FYNNEI. CDR3 size: 15 residues.

As concerns this clonotype: A much larger clone differs from this one at a single base, so this may be a read error. The chain links TRBV29-1 to TRBJ2-3, with unresolved D. Germline assignment: CDR1 SQVTM and CDR2 ANQGSEA. The CDR3 is 14 amino acids. The V and J ends lost 4 bases and 2 bases respectively, with 13 bases between them. The CDR3 DNA is TGCAGCGTTGCCCTTATGGTCCCCACAGATACGCAGTATTTT. This gives the protein CSVALMVPTDTQYF.

The chain carries TRBV27 and TRBJ2-5, with a weak D call TRBD2 (6 bases). The V end was cut by 5 bases, the J end by 7 bases, with 20 bases between. Germline V lookup: CDR1 MNHEY, CDR2 SMNVEV (reference sequence). The CDR3 is 15 residues long. The CDR3 nucleotides read TGTGCCAGCAGTCGCCGGGACTTTCCGGAAGTGACCCAGTACTTC. It is translated as CASSRRDFPEVTQYF.